These T cell receptor beta chains were read from a single sample in a study of blood T cell repertoires in COVID-19. Method: immunoSEQ multiplex PCR; TCRdb's copy keeps in-frame clones and lacks some. The sample has about 200,000 clones; 80% to 90% are singletons. Input material: PBMCs or T cells enriched from blood (not recorded which). The origin of the receptors is a man in his forties who had recovered from COVID-19. The CDR3 runs from the conserved cysteine through the conserved F or W. The order of the fields is J gene, V gene, CDR3 protein.

J gene: TRBJ2-1
V gene: TRBV5-1
CDR3 protein: CASSQGLAGVDEQFF

J gene: TRBJ2-3
V gene: TRBV5-1
CDR3 protein: CASSPVTSGSLVDTQYF

J gene: TRBJ1-2
V gene: TRBV5-1
CDR3 protein: CASSFQGVDGYTF

J gene: TRBJ1-1
V gene: TRBV13
CDR3 protein: CASSLVRGRDTEAFF

J gene: TRBJ1-6
V gene: TRBV20-1
CDR3 protein: CSARGNSPLHF

J gene: TRBJ1-6
V gene: TRBV23-1
CDR3 protein: CASTPAYSYNSPLHF

J gene: TRBJ2-5
V gene: TRBV7-6
CDR3 protein: CASSSGTSGSVVETQYF

J gene: TRBJ2-5
V gene: TRBV2
CDR3 protein: CASNGPAGAGETQYF

J gene: TRBJ2-2
V gene: TRBV19
CDR3 protein: CASSIGGYRGRTGELFF

J gene: TRBJ2-2
V gene: TRBV5-4
CDR3 protein: CASSPTSGRAHRGAVF

J gene: TRBJ2-5
V gene: TRBV7-9
CDR3 protein: CASSLGPSGQETQYF

J gene: TRBJ2-1
V gene: TRBV7-2
CDR3 protein: CASSSQGSSYNEQFF

J gene: TRBJ2-7
V gene: TRBV30
CDR3 protein: CAWSPVPGQGAGTYEQYF

J gene: TRBJ1-2
V gene: TRBV2
CDR3 protein: CASSPLSTDSGYTF

J gene: TRBJ2-1
V gene: TRBV27
CDR3 protein: CASSTSSGRRNEQFF

J gene: TRBJ2-7
V gene: TRBV28
CDR3 protein: CASSLFPLDSYEQYF

J gene: TRBJ1-5
V gene: TRBV7-6
CDR3 protein: CASSLEDRGHQPQHF

J gene: TRBJ1-6
V gene: TRBV11-3
CDR3 protein: CASRSGGNSPLHF